The source of this T cell receptor (beta chain) is a study of blood T cell repertoires in COVID-19. The overall study: PBMCs, B-cell-depleted T cells, or T cells provided the cDNA or gDNA that made up the material.

Profiled with immunoSEQ multiplex PCR; TCRdb holds only in-frame clones, not every one. The table lists hundreds of thousands of clones, around 91% of them singletons, with about 15% in the top ten. Participants were aged roughly 18 to 89 years, lived in 25 or so US areas, and enrolled virtually. Each exposed participant met a COVID-19 case in the 2 weeks preceding study entry. Per germline, CDR1 SGHTA and CDR2 FQGNSA. Between the trimmed V and J ends, which lost 6 bases and 8 bases, there was a span of 25 bases. The CDR3 is 16 residues long. This clone occurred once. The sequencing sample was made of PBMCs or T cells enriched from blood (not recorded which). The J gene is TRBJ1-2, the V gene TRBV7-2, with unresolved D. This receptor was obtained from a man younger than 40 who had been exposed to COVID-19. In DNA, the CDR3 is TGTGCCAGCAGTCCACGAGCTGGACGGGGAATATGGGGCTACACCTTC. Protein: CASSPRAGRGIWGYTF.